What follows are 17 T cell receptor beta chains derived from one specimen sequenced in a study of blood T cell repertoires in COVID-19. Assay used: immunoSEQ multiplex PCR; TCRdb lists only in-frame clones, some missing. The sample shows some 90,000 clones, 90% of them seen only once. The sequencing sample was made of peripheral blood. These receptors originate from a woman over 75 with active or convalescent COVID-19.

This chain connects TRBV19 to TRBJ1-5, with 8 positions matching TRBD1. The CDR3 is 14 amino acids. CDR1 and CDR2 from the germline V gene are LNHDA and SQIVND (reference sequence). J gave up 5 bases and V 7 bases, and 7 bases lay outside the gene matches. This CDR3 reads CASNAPDRDQPQHF. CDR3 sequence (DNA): TGTGCCAGTAACGCCCCGGACAGGGATCAGCCCCAGCATTTT.

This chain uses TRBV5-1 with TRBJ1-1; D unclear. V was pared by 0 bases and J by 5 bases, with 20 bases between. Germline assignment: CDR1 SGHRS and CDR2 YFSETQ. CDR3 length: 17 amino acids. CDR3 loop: CASSLAEGTAGNTEAFF. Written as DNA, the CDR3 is TGCGCCAGCAGCTTGGCAGAGGGTACGGCGGGGAATACTGAAGCTTTCTTT.

Here the CDR3 reads CASSLISGTGLSYEQYF. CDR3 coding DNA: TGTGCCAGCAGCTTAATTAGTGGGACGGGACTCTCCTACGAGCAGTACTTC. The chain carries TRBV7-2 and TRBJ2-7; D might be TRBD2 (6 bases). CDR3 length: 17 amino acids. The V end lost 2 bases, the J end lost 0 bases, and 17 bases lay between the germline ends. Germline CDR1 and CDR2: SGHTA and FQGNSA. The full variable domain, in which reference TRBV7-2 and TRBJ2-7 provide the parts outside the CDR3, is GAGVSQSPSNKVTEKGKDVELRCDPISGHTALYWYRQSLGQGLEFLIYFQGNSAPDKSGLPSDRFSAERTGGSVSTLTIQRTQQEDSAVYLCASSLISGTGLSYEQYFGPGTRLTVT.

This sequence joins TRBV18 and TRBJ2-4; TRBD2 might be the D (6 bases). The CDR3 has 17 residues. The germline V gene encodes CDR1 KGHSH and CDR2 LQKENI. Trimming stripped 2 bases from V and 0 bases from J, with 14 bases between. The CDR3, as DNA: TGTGCCAGCTCACCAATCCCGGGGGTCATAGCCAAAAACATTCAGTACTTC. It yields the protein CASSPIPGVIAKNIQYF.

The DNA of the CDR3 is TGTGCCAGCAGTTATCCCCGGACAGGAATAAAAAACATTCAGTACTTC. It specifies CASSYPRTGIKNIQYF. The chain uses TRBV6-2 or TRBV6-3 and TRBJ2-4; 7 bases map to TRBD1. This CDR3 has 16 residues. V trimming: 3 bases; J trimming: 4 bases; junction bases outside the gene matches: 9. Germline V CDR1 and CDR2: MNHEY, SVGEGT.

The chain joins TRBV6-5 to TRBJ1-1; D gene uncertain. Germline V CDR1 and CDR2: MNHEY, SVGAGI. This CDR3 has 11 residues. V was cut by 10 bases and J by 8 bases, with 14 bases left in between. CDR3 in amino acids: CATRSFSEAFF. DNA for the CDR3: TGTGCCACCCGGTCCTTCTCAGAAGCTTTCTTT.

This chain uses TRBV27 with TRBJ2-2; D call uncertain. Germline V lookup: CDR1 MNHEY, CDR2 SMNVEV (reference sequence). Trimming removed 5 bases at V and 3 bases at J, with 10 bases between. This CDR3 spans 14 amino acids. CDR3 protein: CASSRTVDTGELFF. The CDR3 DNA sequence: TGTGCCAGCAGTCGTACGGTAGACACCGGGGAGCTGTTTTTT.

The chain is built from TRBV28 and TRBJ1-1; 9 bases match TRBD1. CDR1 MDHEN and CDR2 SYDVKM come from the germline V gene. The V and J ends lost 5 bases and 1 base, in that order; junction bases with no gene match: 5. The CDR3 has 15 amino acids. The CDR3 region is CASSKGQGANTEAFF. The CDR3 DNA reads TGTGCCAGCAGTAAGGGACAGGGTGCGAACACTGAAGCTTTCTTT. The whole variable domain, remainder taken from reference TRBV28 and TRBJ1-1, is DVKVTQSSRYLVKRTGEKVFLECVQDMDHENMFWYRQDPGLGLRLIYFSYDVKMKEKGDIPEGYSVSREKKERFSLILESASTNQTSMYLCASSKGQGANTEAFFGQGTRLTVV.

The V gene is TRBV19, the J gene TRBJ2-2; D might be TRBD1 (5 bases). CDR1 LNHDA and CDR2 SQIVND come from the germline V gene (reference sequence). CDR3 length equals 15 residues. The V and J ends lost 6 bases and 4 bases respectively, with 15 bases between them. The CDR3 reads CASSVSGRGTGELFF. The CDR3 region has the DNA TGTGCCAGTAGCGTTTCAGGGCGCGGCACCGGGGAGCTGTTTTTT.

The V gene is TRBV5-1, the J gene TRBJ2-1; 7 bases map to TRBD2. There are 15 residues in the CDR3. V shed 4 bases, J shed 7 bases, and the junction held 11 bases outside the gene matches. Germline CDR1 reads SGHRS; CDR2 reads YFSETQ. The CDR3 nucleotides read TGCGCCAGCAGCCTGGTGGCTAGCGGAGGGAATGAGCAGTTCTTC. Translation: CASSLVASGGNEQFF.

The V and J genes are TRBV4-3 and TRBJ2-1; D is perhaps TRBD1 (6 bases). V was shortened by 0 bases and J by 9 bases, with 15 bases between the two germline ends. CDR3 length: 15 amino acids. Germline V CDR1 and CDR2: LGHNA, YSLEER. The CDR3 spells CASSQEGLARGEQFF. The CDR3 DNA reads TGCGCCAGCAGCCAAGAGGGGCTAGCCAGGGGTGAGCAGTTCTTC.

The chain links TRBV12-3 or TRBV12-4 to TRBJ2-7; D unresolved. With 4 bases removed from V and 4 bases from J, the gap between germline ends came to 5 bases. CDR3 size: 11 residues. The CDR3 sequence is CASSSSYEQYF. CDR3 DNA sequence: TGTGCCAGCAGTTCCTCGTACGAGCAGTACTTC.

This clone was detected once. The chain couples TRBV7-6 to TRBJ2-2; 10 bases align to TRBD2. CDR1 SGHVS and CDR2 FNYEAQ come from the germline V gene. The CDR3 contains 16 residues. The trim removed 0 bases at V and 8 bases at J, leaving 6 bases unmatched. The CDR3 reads CASSLATSGVMGELFF. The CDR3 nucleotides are TGTGCCAGCAGCTTAGCAACTAGCGGGGTTATGGGGGAGCTGTTTTTT.

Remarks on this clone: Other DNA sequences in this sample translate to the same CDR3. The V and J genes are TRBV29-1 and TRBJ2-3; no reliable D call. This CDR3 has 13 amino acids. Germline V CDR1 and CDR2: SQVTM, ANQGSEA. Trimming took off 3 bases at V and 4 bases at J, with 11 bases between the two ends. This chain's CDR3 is CSVDSGRPDTQYF. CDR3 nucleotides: TGCAGCGTTGATTCTGGCCGCCCAGATACGCAGTATTTT.

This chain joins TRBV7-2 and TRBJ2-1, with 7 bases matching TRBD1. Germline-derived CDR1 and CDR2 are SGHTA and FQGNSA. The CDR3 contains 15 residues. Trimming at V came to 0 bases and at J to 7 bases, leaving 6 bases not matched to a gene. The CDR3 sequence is CASSLAVTGSNEQFF. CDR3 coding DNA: TGTGCCAGCAGCTTAGCCGTGACAGGGTCTAATGAGCAGTTCTTC.

This CDR3 is CAISEPDLPQHF. The CDR3 DNA is TGTGCCATCAGTGAACCGGACTTGCCCCAGCATTTT. The chain joins TRBV10-3 to TRBJ1-5; D is unresolved. Deletions cut 3 bases from V and 9 bases from J, with 9 bases between. CDR1 and CDR2 (germline): ENHRY, SYGVKD. The CDR3 runs to 12 residues.

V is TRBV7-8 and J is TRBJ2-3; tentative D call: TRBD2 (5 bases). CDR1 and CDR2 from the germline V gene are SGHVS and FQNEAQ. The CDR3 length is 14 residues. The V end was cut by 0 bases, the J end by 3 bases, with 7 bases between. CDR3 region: CASSLAGDTDTQYF. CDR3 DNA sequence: TGTGCCAGCAGCTTAGCGGGAGATACAGATACGCAGTATTTT.